This T cell receptor beta chain stems from a study of radiotherapy plus CTLA-4 blockade in lung cancer. Whole-study results and caveats: Expansion of tumor-derived TCR clones was observed in blood after radiotherapy plus ipilimumab. Interferon-beta, together with early blood T cell clone dynamics, reportedly best predicted response.

On this clone: Its antigen is as yet unknown.

Assay: immunoSEQ multiplex PCR; the TCRdb copy retains only in-frame clones and omits some. The sample consists of 25,000 to 40,000 clones, around 70% of them appearing once. Germline V gene sequence: CDR1 LGHNA, CDR2 YSLEER. V lost 4 bases and J 2 bases, leaving 12 bases between the germline ends. The CDR3 covers 15 residues. The receptor comes from a human donor with non-small cell lung cancer whose response to radiotherapy plus ipilimumab could not be evaluated. Specimen: peripheral blood, collected from a patient treated with radiotherapy plus ipilimumab. V is TRBV4-3 and J is TRBJ1-3; possible D gene TRBD1, 6 bases. The CDR3 here is CASSRGGGTGNTIYF. In nucleotides, the CDR3 is TGCGCCAGCAGCCGCGGGGGGGGCACTGGAAACACCATATATTTT.